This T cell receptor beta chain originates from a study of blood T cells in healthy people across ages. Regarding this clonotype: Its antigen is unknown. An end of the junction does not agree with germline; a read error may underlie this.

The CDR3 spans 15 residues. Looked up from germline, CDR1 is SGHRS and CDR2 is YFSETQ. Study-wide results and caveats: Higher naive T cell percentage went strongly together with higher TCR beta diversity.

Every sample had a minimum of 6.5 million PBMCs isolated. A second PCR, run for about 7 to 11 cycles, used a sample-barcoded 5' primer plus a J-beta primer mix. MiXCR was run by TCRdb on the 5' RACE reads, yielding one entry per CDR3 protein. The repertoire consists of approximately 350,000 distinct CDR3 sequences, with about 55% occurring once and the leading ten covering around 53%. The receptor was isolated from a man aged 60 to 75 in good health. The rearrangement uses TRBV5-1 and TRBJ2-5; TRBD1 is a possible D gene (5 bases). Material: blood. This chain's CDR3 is CASSLAPGIQEAQYF. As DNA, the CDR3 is TGCGCCAGCAGCTTGGCCCCAGGGATCCAAGAGGCCCAGTACTTC. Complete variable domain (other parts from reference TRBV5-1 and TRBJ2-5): KAGVTQTPRYLIKTRGQQVTLSCSPISGHRSVSWYQQTPGQGLQFLFEYFSETQRNKGNFPGRFSGRQFSNSRSEMNVSTLELGDSALYLCASSLAPGIQEAQYFGPGTRLLVL.